This T cell receptor (beta chain) stems from a study of memory B cells and T cells in multiple sclerosis (dated by TCRdb to 2016 to 2019). About the study as a whole: The study compared the TCR beta repertoires of autoproliferating peripheral T cells with those of brain lesion-infiltrating T cells in multiple sclerosis patients. TCR sequencing included a couple of multiple sclerosis patients for whom either brain lesions at autopsy or brain-infiltrating cells from biopsy were available.

TCRbeta CDR3 regions were amplified from extracted genomic DNA using the immunoSEQ Platform. Multiplex PCR, high-throughput sequencing and a vendor bioinformatics pipeline were combined in the immunoSEQ assay. The source study handled its data this way. Non-productive sequences and CDR3s shorter than 4 amino acids were removed, and clonotype frequencies were recalculated per sample. Shared clonotypes were identified in immunoSEQ Analyzer 2.0 as identical CDR3 amino acid, V gene and J gene sequences. To normalize repertoire overlap, the number of shared clonotypes was divided by the product of the two clone-set sizes and multiplied by 1000 to give arbitrary units. The table comes from immuneACCESS by way of TCRdb, which keeps in-frame sequences with V and J called. Part of the clones is missing from these tables; in studies checked, under half for an unresolved V gene and the rest for unknown reasons. The V and J calls and clone size come from that table; D and trimming were worked out from the DNA. Across this sample there are around 310 clones, with more than 70% seen only once. More than 20% of the sample lies in the top ten.

Autoproliferating (CFSEdim) and non-proliferating (CFSEhi) T cell fractions were sequenced separately after stimulus-free culture of CFSE-labeled PBMCs. A total of 5x10^7 CFSE-labeled PBMCs were cultured for less than 8 days without stimulus, and replicate wells were then pooled. PBMCs were labeled with approximately 0.5 uM CFSE and were cultured without exogenous stimuli in serum-free AIM-V medium. PBMCs were isolated by Ficoll density gradient centrifugation and were cryopreserved before use. Live 7-AAD-negative cells were sorted on a FACSAria III, washed with PBS, and frozen at -80 degrees C as dry pellets. Looking up the germline V gene yields CDR1 SNHLY and CDR2 FYNNEI. The CDR3 numbers 14 residues from cysteine through phenylalanine. Just the 42-base CDR3 DNA is kept, in frame starting at base 1. Trimming takes 6 bases off V and 1 base off J; junction bases not matched to a gene: 4. General findings and caveats noted by the study authors: Because clone-set sizes differed between compartments, counts of shared clonotypes were influenced and normalization was required.

In regard to this clone: Its specific antigen is unknown. Base-call qualities are not available, and no considerably larger clone is one nucleotide away.

The sequenced sample was PBMCs from blood kept in culture. The chain links TRBV2 with TRBJ1-1; 8 central nucleotides agree with TRBD1. The clonotype comes from a human donor with multiple sclerosis. CDR3 region: CASRPRGRNTEAFF. Here is the DNA: TGTGCCAGCAGGCCCAGGGGGCGGAACACTGAAGCTTTCTTT.